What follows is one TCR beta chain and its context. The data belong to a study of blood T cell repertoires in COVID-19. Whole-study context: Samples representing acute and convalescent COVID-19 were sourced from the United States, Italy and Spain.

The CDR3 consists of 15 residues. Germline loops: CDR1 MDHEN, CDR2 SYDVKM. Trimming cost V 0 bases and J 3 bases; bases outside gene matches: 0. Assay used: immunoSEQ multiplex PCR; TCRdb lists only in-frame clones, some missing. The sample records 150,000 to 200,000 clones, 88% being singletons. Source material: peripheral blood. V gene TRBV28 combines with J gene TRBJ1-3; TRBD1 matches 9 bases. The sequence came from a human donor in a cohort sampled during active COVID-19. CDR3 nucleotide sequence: TGTGCCAGCAGTTTATGGGGACAGGGTGGAAACACCATATATTTT. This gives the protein CASSLWGQGGNTIYF.